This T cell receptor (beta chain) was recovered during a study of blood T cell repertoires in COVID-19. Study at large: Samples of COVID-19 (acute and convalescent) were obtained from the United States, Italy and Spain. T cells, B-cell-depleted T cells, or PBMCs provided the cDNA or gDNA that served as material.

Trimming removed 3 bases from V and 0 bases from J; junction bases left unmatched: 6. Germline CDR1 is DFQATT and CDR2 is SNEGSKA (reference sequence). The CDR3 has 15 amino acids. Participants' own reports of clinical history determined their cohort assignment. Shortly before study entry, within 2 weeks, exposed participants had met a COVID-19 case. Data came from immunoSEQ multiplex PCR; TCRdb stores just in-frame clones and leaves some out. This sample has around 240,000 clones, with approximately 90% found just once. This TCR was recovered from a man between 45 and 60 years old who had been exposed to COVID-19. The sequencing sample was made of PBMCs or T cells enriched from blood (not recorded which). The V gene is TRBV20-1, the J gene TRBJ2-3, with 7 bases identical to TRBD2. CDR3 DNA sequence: TGCAGTGCTAGTGGGGGGGGGTTTAGCACAGATACGCAGTATTTT. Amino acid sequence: CSASGGGFSTDTQYF.